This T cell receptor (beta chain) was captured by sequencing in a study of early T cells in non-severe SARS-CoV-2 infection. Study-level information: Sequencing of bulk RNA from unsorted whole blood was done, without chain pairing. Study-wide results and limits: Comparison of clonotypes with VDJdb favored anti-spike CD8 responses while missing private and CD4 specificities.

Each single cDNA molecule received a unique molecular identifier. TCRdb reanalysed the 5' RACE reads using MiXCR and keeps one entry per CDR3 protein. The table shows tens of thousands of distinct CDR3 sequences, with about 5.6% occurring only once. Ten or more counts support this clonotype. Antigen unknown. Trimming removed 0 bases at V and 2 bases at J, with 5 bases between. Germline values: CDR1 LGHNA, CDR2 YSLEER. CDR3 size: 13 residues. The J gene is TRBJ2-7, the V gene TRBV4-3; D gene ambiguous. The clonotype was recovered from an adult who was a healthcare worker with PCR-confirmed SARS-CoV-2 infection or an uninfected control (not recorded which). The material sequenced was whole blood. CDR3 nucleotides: TGCGCCAGCAGCCAAGATCGCGCCTACGAGCAGTACTTC. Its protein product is CASSQDRAYEQYF.